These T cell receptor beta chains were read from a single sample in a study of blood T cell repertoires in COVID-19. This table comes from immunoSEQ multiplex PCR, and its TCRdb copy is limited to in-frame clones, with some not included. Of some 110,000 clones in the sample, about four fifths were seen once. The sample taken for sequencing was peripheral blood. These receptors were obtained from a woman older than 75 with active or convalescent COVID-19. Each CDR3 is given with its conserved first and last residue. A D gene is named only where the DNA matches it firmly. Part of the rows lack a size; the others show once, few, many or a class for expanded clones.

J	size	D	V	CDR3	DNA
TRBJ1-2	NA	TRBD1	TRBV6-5	CASRIARGQGYTF	TGTGCCAGCAGAATCGCCAGGGGGCAGGGCTACACCTTC
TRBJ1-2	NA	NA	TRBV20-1	CSANPNYGYTF	TGCAGTGCTAATCCGAACTATGGCTACACCTTC
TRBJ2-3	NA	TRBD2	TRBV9	CASSRPSGRPERSTDTQYF	TGTGCCAGCAGCCGACCTAGCGGGAGGCCAGAAAGGTCCACAGATACGCAGTATTTT
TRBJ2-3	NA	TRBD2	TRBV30	CAWTLGLAGAGDTQYF	TGTGCCTGGACCTTAGGACTAGCGGGGGCCGGGGATACGCAGTATTTT
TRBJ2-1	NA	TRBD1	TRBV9	CASSGDRVIEQFF	TGTGCCAGCAGCGGGGACAGGGTCATTGAGCAGTTCTTC
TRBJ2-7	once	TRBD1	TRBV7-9	CASSRGQGGLREQYF	TGTGCCAGCAGCCGTGGACAGGGGGGATTGCGCGAGCAGTACTTC
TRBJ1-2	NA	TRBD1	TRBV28	CASSTGQFVSGYTF	TGTGCCAGCAGTACGGGACAGTTCGTTTCAGGCTACACCTTC
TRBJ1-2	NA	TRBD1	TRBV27	CASTRGGTGVYGYTF	TGTGCCAGCACTAGGGGCGGGACAGGGGTTTATGGCTACACCTTC
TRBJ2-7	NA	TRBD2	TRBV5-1	CASSYGWRGGREQYF	TGCGCCAGCAGCTACGGCTGGCGGGGGGGCCGAGAGCAGTACTTC
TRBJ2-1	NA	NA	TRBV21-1	CASSQRGLHSYNEQFF	TGTGCCAGCAGCCAAAGGGGACTCCACTCCTACAATGAGCAGTTCTTC
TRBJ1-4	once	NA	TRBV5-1	CASSLVSQGRNEKLFF	TGCGCCAGCAGCTTGGTGTCGCAGGGTCGAAATGAAAAACTGTTTTTT
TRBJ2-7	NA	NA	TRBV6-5	CASRTLDRSYEQYF	TGTGCCAGCAGGACTCTGGACAGATCCTACGAGCAGTACTTC
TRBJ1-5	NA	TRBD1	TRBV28	CASSLPTGAGVQPQHF	TGTGCCAGCAGTTTACCGACAGGGGCCGGCGTTCAGCCCCAGCATTTT
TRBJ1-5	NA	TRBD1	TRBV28	CASSLSGGQTYYSNQPQHF	TGTGCCAGCAGTTTATCAGGGGGGCAGACCTACTATAGCAATCAGCCCCAGCATTTT
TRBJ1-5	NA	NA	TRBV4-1	CASSQGGANQPQHF	TGCGCCAGCAGCCAAGGTGGGGCCAATCAGCCCCAGCATTTT
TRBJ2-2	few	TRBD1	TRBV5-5	CASSFLWTGDTGELFF	TGTGCCAGCAGCTTCCTTTGGACAGGGGACACCGGGGAGCTGTTTTTT
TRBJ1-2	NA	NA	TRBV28	CASSGGSKYGYTF	TGTGCCAGCAGTGGCGGGTCGAAATATGGCTACACCTTC
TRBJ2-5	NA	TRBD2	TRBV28	CASTIGTSGGSETQYF	TGTGCCAGCACCATTGGCACTAGCGGGGGGTCGGAGACCCAGTACTTC
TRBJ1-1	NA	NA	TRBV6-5	CASRQPGLNTEAFF	TGTGCCAGCAGACAACCAGGGTTGAACACTGAAGCTTTCTTT
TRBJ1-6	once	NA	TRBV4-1	CARSGGGINNSPLHF	TGCGCCCGCAGCGGGGGGGGTATTAATAATTCACCCCTCCACTTT
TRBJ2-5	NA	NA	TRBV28	CASSRTVGETQYF	TGTGCCAGCAGTAGGACAGTGGGAGAGACCCAGTACTTC
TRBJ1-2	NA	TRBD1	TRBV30	CAGTGTGYGYTF	TGTGCCGGAACCGGGACAGGCTATGGCTACACCTTC
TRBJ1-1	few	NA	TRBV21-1	CASTRQGDTEAFF	TGTGCCAGCACAAGACAGGGGGATACTGAAGCTTTCTTT
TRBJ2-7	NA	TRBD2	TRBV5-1	CASSAGTSGYEQYF	TGCGCCAGCAGCGCCGGGACTAGCGGGTACGAGCAGTACTTC
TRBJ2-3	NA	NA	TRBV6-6	CASSPGGLSTDTQYF	TGTGCCAGCAGTCCCGGGGGACTTAGCACAGATACGCAGTATTTT
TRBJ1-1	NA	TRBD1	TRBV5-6	CASSLLQGDTEAFF	TGTGCCAGCAGCTTATTACAGGGGGACACTGAAGCTTTCTTT
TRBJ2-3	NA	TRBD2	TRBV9	CASSASVLGGGAKDTQYF	TGTGCCAGCAGCGCATCCGTCCTCGGCGGGGGGGCAAAAGATACGCAGTATTTT
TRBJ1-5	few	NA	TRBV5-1	CASSLDQTGPWHF	TGCGCCAGCAGCTTGGATCAAACAGGCCCGTGGCATTTT
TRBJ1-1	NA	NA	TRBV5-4	CASRPRDGTEAFF	TGTGCCAGCAGACCCAGGGATGGCACTGAAGCTTTCTTT
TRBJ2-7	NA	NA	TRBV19	CASSSRWRDYEQYF	TGTGCCAGTAGTTCCCGGTGGAGGGACTACGAGCAGTACTTC
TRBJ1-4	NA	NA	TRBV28	CASFSPDKLFF	TGTGCCAGCTTTAGCCCGGATAAACTGTTTTTT
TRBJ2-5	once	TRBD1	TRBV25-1	CASSSIQGAGETQYF	TGTGCCAGCAGTTCTATACAGGGGGCCGGCGAGACCCAGTACTTC
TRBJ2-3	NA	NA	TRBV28	CASSLLEGSPTDTQYF	TGTGCCAGCAGTTTATTGGAGGGGTCCCCCACAGATACGCAGTATTTT
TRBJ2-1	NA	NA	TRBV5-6	CASSLARYGNSYNEQFF	TGTGCCAGCAGCTTAGCCCGGTATGGTAACTCCTACAATGAGCAGTTCTTC
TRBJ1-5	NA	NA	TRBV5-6	CASSLPGEGPQHF	TGTGCCAGCAGCTTACCAGGAGAGGGGCCCCAGCATTTT
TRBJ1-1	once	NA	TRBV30	CAWSVSWGDTEAFF	TGTGCCTGGAGTGTAAGCTGGGGAGACACTGAAGCTTTCTTT
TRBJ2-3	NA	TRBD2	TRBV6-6	CASSRTGPGTSGSTDTQYF	TGTGCCAGCAGTCGGACAGGACCCGGGACTAGCGGTAGCACAGATACGCAGTATTTT
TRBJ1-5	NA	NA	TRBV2	CASRKDSDSNQPQHF	TGTGCCAGCAGGAAGGACAGCGATAGCAATCAGCCCCAGCATTTT
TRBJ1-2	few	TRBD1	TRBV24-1	CATSDTLGQGGYGYTF	TGTGCCACCAGTGATACCCTCGGACAGGGAGGGTATGGCTACACCTTC
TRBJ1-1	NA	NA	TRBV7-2	CASSLVARGGNTEAFF	TGTGCCAGCAGCTTAGTCGCCCGGGGGGGAAACACTGAAGCTTTCTTT
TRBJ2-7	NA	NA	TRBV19	CASGPSSKSYEQYF	TGTGCCAGTGGCCCTAGCAGTAAATCCTACGAGCAGTACTTC
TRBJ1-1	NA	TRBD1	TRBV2	CASSGGLTTGGLGFVTEAFF	TGTGCCAGCAGTGGTGGGTTAACCACAGGGGGCCTGGGTTTCGTCACTGAAGCTTTCTTT
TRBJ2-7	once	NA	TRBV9	CASSPWTEAYEQYF	TGTGCCAGCAGCCCCTGGACAGAGGCCTACGAGCAGTACTTC
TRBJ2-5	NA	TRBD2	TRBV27	CASTLTGGAKETQYF	TGTGCCAGCACCCTCACCGGGGGGGCGAAAGAGACCCAGTACTTC
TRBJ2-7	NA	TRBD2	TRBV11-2	CASSLAALAGGPGEQYF	TGTGCCAGCAGCTTAGCGGCACTAGCGGGAGGGCCAGGCGAGCAGTACTTC
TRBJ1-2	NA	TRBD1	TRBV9	CASSVGGQGFYGYTF	TGTGCCAGCAGCGTAGGGGGACAGGGGTTCTATGGCTACACCTTC
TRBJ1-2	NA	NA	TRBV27	CASSSPAEPRNYGYTF	TGTGCCAGCAGTTCGCCGGCGGAACCCCGGAACTATGGCTACACCTTC
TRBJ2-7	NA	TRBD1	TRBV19	CASSMRGAGQGAYEQYF	TGTGCCAGTAGTATGAGGGGTGCGGGACAGGGGGCTTACGAGCAGTACTTC
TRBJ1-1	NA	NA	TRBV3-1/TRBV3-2	CASRTGRSTEAFF	TGTGCCAGCAGGACCGGTAGGAGCACTGAAGCTTTCTTT
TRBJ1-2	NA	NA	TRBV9	CASSVRGEPPVGYTF	TGTGCCAGCAGCGTTCGGGGAGAACCCCCGGTTGGCTACACCTTC
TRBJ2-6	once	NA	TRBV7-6	CASSLAPIGAPMASGANVLTF	TGTGCCAGCAGCTTAGCACCAATAGGGGCGCCTATGGCCTCTGGGGCCAACGTCCTGACTTTC
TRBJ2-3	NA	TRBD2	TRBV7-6	CASSLVTSGSLRNTQYF	TGTGCCAGCAGCTTAGTGACTAGCGGGAGTCTGCGCAATACGCAGTATTTT
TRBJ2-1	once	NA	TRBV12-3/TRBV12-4	CASSASSFEQFF	TGTGCCAGCAGCGCAAGTAGTTTTGAGCAGTTCTTC
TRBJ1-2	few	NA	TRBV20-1	CSASAEADNYGYTF	TGCAGTGCTAGTGCCGAAGCCGATAACTATGGCTACACCTTC